The 15 T cell receptor beta chains below come from one sample, sequenced in a study of T cell responses to AZD1222 COVID-19 vaccine. Sequencing used immunoSEQ multiplex PCR; TCRdb keeps in-frame clones, though not all of them. This table has roughly 120,000 clones, approximately 90% appearing once. Sequencing used peripheral blood, obtained on day 0 of AZD1222 vaccination. The source is an adult in good health.

The rearrangement links TRBV7-9 to TRBJ1-1; a possible D gene is TRBD1 (6 bases). Germline V lookup: CDR1 SEHNR, CDR2 FQNEAQ (reference sequence). V was cut by 5 bases and J by 4 bases, with 11 bases left in between. This CDR3 has 13 amino acids. The CDR3 protein is CASSRQDGTEAFF. The CDR3 bases are TGTGCCAGCAGCCGACAGGACGGCACTGAAGCTTTCTTT.

The chain employs TRBV7-3 and TRBJ1-2, with D possibly TRBD1 on 5 matching bases. CDR1 and CDR2 from the germline V gene are SGHTA and FQGTGA. This CDR3 has 13 residues. Trimming took off 1 base at V and 8 bases at J, with 11 bases between the two ends. The CDR3 DNA follows: TGTGCCAGCAGCTTAAACCAGGGTTGGGGCTACACCTTC. Residues: CASSLNQGWGYTF.

V is TRBV19 and J is TRBJ2-5; tentative D call: TRBD1 (6 bases). With 6 bases removed from V and 2 bases from J, the gap between germline ends came to 16 bases. The germline V gene encodes CDR1 LNHDA and CDR2 SQIVND (reference sequence). The CDR3 runs 15 residues. The CDR3 is CASRVSSGTQETQYF. Here the CDR3 DNA reads TGTGCCAGTAGAGTCTCCTCCGGGACACAAGAGACCCAGTACTTC. Based on the CDR3 plus reference TRBV19 and TRBJ2-5, the full variable domain is DGGITQSPKYLFRKEGQNVTLSCEQNLNHDAMYWYRQDPGQGLRLIYYSQIVNDFQKGDIAEGYSVSREKKESFPLTVTSAQKNPTAFYLCASRVSSGTQETQYFGPGTRLLVL.

The CDR3 is CASSLQVQGVGNEQFF. Here the CDR3 DNA reads TGCGCCAGCAGCTTGCAGGTCCAGGGGGTCGGTAATGAGCAGTTCTTC. The chain employs TRBV5-1 and TRBJ2-1, with 7 bases identical to TRBD1. Germline CDR1 reads SGHRS; CDR2 reads YFSETQ. V trimming: 1 base; J trimming: 7 bases; junction bases outside the gene matches: 11. There are 16 residues in the CDR3.

The chain is built from TRBV29-1 and TRBJ1-1; possibly TRBD1 for D (5 bases). This CDR3 has 12 amino acids. V was shortened by 3 bases and J by 4 bases, with 9 bases between the two germline ends. CDR1 and CDR2 from the germline V gene are SQVTM and ANQGSEA. CDR3 nucleotides: TGCAGCGTTGATCAGGGTGGCACTGAAGCTTTCTTT. As protein: CSVDQGGTEAFF.

This chain links TRBV5-1 with TRBJ1-5; D is uncertain. The ends were cut back, 4 bases at V and 3 bases at J, with 14 bases in the middle. Germline lookup yields CDR1 SGHRS and CDR2 YFSETQ. The CDR3 length is 15 residues. CDR3 protein: CASSPDGGVNQPQHF. CDR3 nucleotides: TGCGCCAGCAGCCCCGACGGTGGGGTCAATCAGCCCCAGCATTTT.

This sequence joins TRBV10-3 and TRBJ1-2; D might be TRBD1 (5 bases). V was cut by 7 bases and J by 3 bases, with 18 bases left in between. CDR1 ENHRY and CDR2 SYGVKD come from the germline V gene. The CDR3 has 15 residues. CDR3 sequence reads: CAITAAGRKDYGYTF. The DNA for the CDR3 is TGTGCCATCACTGCCGCGGGGCGGAAGGACTATGGCTACACCTTC.

The rearrangement uses TRBV7-8 and TRBJ1-2, with D unresolved. This CDR3 is built from 15 residues. Germline CDR1 is SGHVS and CDR2 is FQNEAQ. Trimming cost V 5 bases and J 7 bases, with 20 bases left between them. CDR3 loop: CASSPTGSSPIGYTF. Written as DNA, the CDR3 is TGTGCCAGCAGCCCAACCGGGTCCTCCCCCATTGGCTACACCTTC.

This chain joins TRBV5-1 and TRBJ2-7; 9 positions agree with TRBD1. CDR3 length: 15 residues. Germline V CDR1 and CDR2: SGHRS, YFSETQ. The V and J ends lost 0 bases and 6 bases, in that order; junction bases with no gene match: 7. The CDR3, as DNA: TGCGCCAGCAGCTTGGGGGGACAGGGCATCGGCGAGCAGTACTTC. This sequence encodes CASSLGGQGIGEQYF. Based on the CDR3 plus reference TRBV5-1 and TRBJ2-7, the full variable domain is KAGVTQTPRYLIKTRGQQVTLSCSPISGHRSVSWYQQTPGQGLQFLFEYFSETQRNKGNFPGRFSGRQFSNSRSEMNVSTLELGDSALYLCASSLGGQGIGEQYFGPGTRLTVT.

The rearrangement uses TRBV7-8 and TRBJ1-5; TRBD1 matches 7 bases. This CDR3 has 16 residues. The germline gives CDR1 SGHVS, CDR2 FQNEAQ. V lost 0 bases and J lost 3; bases outside the gene matches: 5. The CDR3 DNA follows: TGTGCCAGCAGCTTAGCGTCGGGACAGATCAATCAGCCCCAGCATTTT. It encodes CASSLASGQINQPQHF.

This chain connects TRBV15 to TRBJ1-4; 7 nucleotides match TRBD1. This CDR3 region has 15 residues. V lost 5 bases, J lost 8 bases, and 11 bases stayed unmatched. The V gene's germline CDR1 is LNHNV and CDR2 YYDKDF (reference sequence). The chain's CDR3 is CATSSQTGTGEKLFF. Here the CDR3 DNA reads TGTGCCACCAGCTCCCAGACAGGGACGGGAGAAAAACTGTTTTTT.

The table lists this clone with a count of one. The chain is built from TRBV27 and TRBJ1-1; no clear D. Germline loops: CDR1 MNHEY, CDR2 SMNVEV (reference sequence). V was pared by 6 bases and J by 7 bases, with 12 bases between. There are 12 residues in the CDR3. In nucleotides, the CDR3 is TGTGCCAGCAGGCGGGGTTACCTTGAAGCTTTCTTT. Translating gives CASRRGYLEAFF.

The chain joins TRBV28 to TRBJ2-1; TRBD2 agrees at 13 bases. CDR1 and CDR2 from the germline V gene are MDHEN and SYDVKM. V lost 6 bases to trimming and J lost 9 bases; unmatched junction nucleotides: 8. This CDR3 is built from 15 residues. The CDR3 sequence is CASSLTSGGAGEQFF. The CDR3 bases are TGTGCCAGCAGCCTTACTAGCGGGGGGGCCGGTGAGCAGTTCTTC.

This chain connects TRBV6-1 to TRBJ1-5; D unresolved. The V gene's germline CDR1 is MNHNS and CDR2 SASEGT. The CDR3 is made up of 12 amino acids. V was cut by 6 bases and J by 9 bases, with 12 bases left in between. The CDR3 loop reads CASRQLKGPQHF. The CDR3 DNA is TGTGCCAGCAGACAATTGAAAGGGCCCCAGCATTTT.

The chain carries TRBV5-1 and TRBJ1-6; D gene ambiguous. The germline CDR1 and CDR2 sequences are SGHRS and YFSETQ. Trimming left V 0 bases short and J 5 bases short, with 9 bases between. The CDR3 contains 15 residues. CDR3 amino acids: CASSLGAGNNSPLHF. The DNA of the CDR3 is TGCGCCAGCAGCTTGGGGGCAGGCAATAATTCACCCCTCCACTTT.